These 21 T cell receptor beta chains came from one sample sequenced in a study of CD8 T cells in ankylosing spondylitis. TCRdb fed the 5' RACE reads into MiXCR, producing one record per CDR3 protein. The table has about 460,000 distinct CDR3 sequences, approximately 5% seen once; the top ten hold under 4.5%. Antigen specificity for these receptors is unknown. Overall study results and limits: Made up of under 10 highly homologous variants, a TCR beta motif appeared characteristic of ankylosing spondylitis blood.

Input material: blood, either unsorted or a sorted T cell fraction (not recorded which). The receptors here all came from a male donor with ankylosing spondylitis.

Ten or more counts support this clonotype. The gene calls are TRBV4-3 and TRBJ2-7; TRBD2 aligns across 7 bases. The CDR3 has 16 amino acids. With 0 bases clipped from V and 3 bases from J, the junction kept 8 bases outside the gene matches. Germline CDR1 is LGHNA and CDR2 is YSLEER. The CDR3 DNA follows: TGCGCCAGCAGCCAAGAATGGGACTACCTGAACTACGAGCAGTACTTC. This sequence encodes CASSQEWDYLNYEQYF.

This clonotype has at least ten counts. V gene TRBV4-2 combines with J gene TRBJ1-2; no reliable D call. The CDR3 runs 14 residues. Germline-derived CDR1 and CDR2 are LGHNA and YNFKEQ. Deletions cut 2 bases from V and 7 bases from J, with 14 bases between. The CDR3 DNA reads TGTGCCAGCAGCCAAACCCCAGCCTCATTTGGCTACACCTTC. This codes for CASSQTPASFGYTF.

This clonotype was recorded many times. The chain has TRBV20-1 and TRBJ2-1; 7 nucleotides agree with TRBD1. Trimming took 0 bases from V and 2 from J; bases not matched to a gene: 7. The germline V gene has CDR1 DFQATT and CDR2 SNEGSKA (reference sequence). The CDR3 loop spans 16 amino acids. The CDR3 DNA follows: TGCAGTGCTAGAGATCGGGACAGTGCTACCTACAATGAGCAGTTCTTC. This encodes CSARDRDSATYNEQFF.

This clonotype was seen at least ten times. The chain is built from TRBV29-1 and TRBJ1-2; possibly TRBD1 for D (5 bases). Germline assignment: CDR1 SQVTM and CDR2 ANQGSEA. V lost 6 bases and J lost 3, with 11 bases in between. The CDR3 runs 12 residues. The CDR3 coding sequence is TGCAGCGTAAACCAGGGTGACTATGGCTACACCTTC. It specifies CSVNQGDYGYTF.

The chain couples TRBV6-4 to TRBJ2-2; 10 bases match TRBD1. The length of the CDR3 is 15 residues. V dropped 5 bases and J dropped 4; count of bases not matched to a gene: 4. Germline assignment: CDR1 MRHNA and CDR2 SNTAGT. CDR3 residues: CASSPDRGSTGELFF. The DNA of the CDR3 is TGTGCCAGCAGTCCGGACAGGGGGAGCACCGGGGAGCTGTTTTTT.

The table lists this clonotype with many counts. The V gene is TRBV28, the J gene TRBJ2-5; 7 nucleotides agree with TRBD1. Germline CDR1 and CDR2: MDHEN and SYDVKM. This CDR3 comprises 14 residues. V shed 3 bases, J shed 6 bases, and the junction held 7 bases outside the gene matches. The CDR3, as DNA: TGTGCCAGCAGTTTCTCGGACAGGAGCCAGACCCAGTACTTC. The encoded protein is CASSFSDRSQTQYF.

This clonotype was counted ten times or more. V gene TRBV3-1 combines with J gene TRBJ2-1; no firm D call. Germline CDR1 LGHDT, CDR2 YNNKEL (reference sequence). CDR3 length: 14 amino acids. Trimming took 1 base from V and 10 from J, leaving 14 bases between them. The CDR3 DNA follows: TGTGCCAGCAGCCAAGCTCACGGCAGCAGCGAGCAGTTCTTC. Translated: CASSQAHGSSEQFF.

The table lists this clonotype with many counts. The chain couples TRBV12-3 or TRBV12-4 to TRBJ2-4, with 10 bases that match TRBD2. V was pared by 6 bases and J by 9 bases, with 11 bases of the junction left unmatched. The CDR3 has 15 residues. CDR3 bases: TGTGCCAGCAGCCCCAGCGGGAGGGCCCTCGTCATTCAGTACTTC. This sequence encodes CASSPSGRALVIQYF.

This clonotype was detected many times. This sequence joins TRBV6-2 or TRBV6-3 and TRBJ2-4; the match to TRBD2 covers 8 bases. V dropped 6 bases and J dropped 8; count of bases not matched to a gene: 3. Germline CDR1 is MNHEY and CDR2 is SVGEGT. The CDR3 is made up of 12 amino acids. CDR3 in amino acids: CASSTGGHIQYF. DNA for the CDR3: TGTGCCAGCAGCACGGGGGGGCACATTCAGTACTTC.

This clonotype was picked up a small number of times. The V gene is TRBV28, the J gene TRBJ2-7; D is unresolved. V was trimmed by 1 base and J by 7 bases, leaving 8 bases between them. This CDR3 contains 12 residues. Germline V gives CDR1 MDHEN, CDR2 SYDVKM. CDR3 loop: CASSLSPLEQYF. The DNA for the CDR3 is TGTGCCAGCAGTTTATCCCCCCTGGAGCAGTACTTC.

At least ten counts were recorded for this clonotype. The chain uses TRBV20-1 and TRBJ2-7; tentatively, D is TRBD1 (6 bases). The V gene's germline CDR1 is DFQATT and CDR2 SNEGSKA (reference sequence). There are 14 residues in the CDR3. Trimming left V 5 bases short and J 2 bases short, with 16 bases between. In nucleotides, the CDR3 is TGCAGTGCTGACGCGTGGACAGAGGCCTACGAGCAGTACTTC. Translated, it gives CSADAWTEAYEQYF.

This clonotype was seen ten or more times. The chain is built from TRBV5-1 and TRBJ2-1; 8 nucleotides line up with TRBD2. CDR1 is SGHRS, CDR2 YFSETQ, per germline. V dropped 0 bases and J dropped 5; count of bases not matched to a gene: 4. The CDR3 is 15 amino acids. For the CDR3, the DNA is TGCGCCAGCAGCTTGGCCCTTAGCGGGAACAATGAGCAGTTCTTC. It encodes CASSLALSGNNEQFF.

This clonotype occurred many times. This rearrangement joins TRBV5-1 to TRBJ1-1; D remains unclear. This CDR3 comprises 14 residues. Germline values: CDR1 SGHRS, CDR2 YFSETQ. Deletions cut 4 bases from V and 4 bases from J, with 14 bases between. As DNA, the CDR3 is TGCGCCAGCAGCACCGGTCCAGGCACCACTGAAGCTTTCTTT. Protein: CASSTGPGTTEAFF.

This clonotype was counted at least ten times. As DNA, the CDR3 is TGTGCCAGCAGTCCACAGGGGGCTAAAAACACCGGGGAGCTGTTTTTT. It specifies CASSPQGAKNTGELFF. The V call is TRBV7-2, the J call TRBJ2-2; TRBD1 matches 9 bases. The J segment lost 2 bases and the V segment lost 6 bases, leaving 7 bases of the junction unmatched. Germline CDR1 is SGHTA and CDR2 is FQGNSA. The CDR3 extends over 16 amino acids. The full variable domain, with the rest looked up from reference TRBV7-2 and TRBJ2-2, is GAGVSQSPSNKVTEKGKDVELRCDPISGHTALYWYRQSLGQGLEFLIYFQGNSAPDKSGLPSDRFSAERTGGSVSTLTIQRTQQEDSAVYLCASSPQGAKNTGELFFGEGSRLTVL.

The CDR3 sequence is CAMGPEGMNTEAFF. CDR3 nucleotides: TGTGCCATGGGCCCCGAGGGCATGAACACTGAAGCTTTCTTT. The gene calls are TRBV5-6 and TRBJ1-1; D is undetermined. V dropped 9 bases and J dropped 0 bases, with 15 bases sitting between them. The CDR3 is 14 residues long. The germline gives CDR1 SGHDT, CDR2 YYEEEE.

This clonotype appeared many times. The rearrangement joins TRBV5-8 to TRBJ1-5, with TRBD1 matching over 7 bases. Germline V lookup: CDR1 SGHTS, CDR2 YDEGEE. The J segment lost 2 bases and the V segment lost 4 bases, leaving 9 bases of the junction unmatched. This CDR3 has 16 residues. For the CDR3, the DNA is TGTGCCAGCAGCCCGGGGACAGTTTTCGGCAATCAGCCCCAGCATTTT. Amino acids: CASSPGTVFGNQPQHF.

Many counts were recorded for this clonotype. The chain recombines TRBV20-1 with TRBJ2-7; no clear D gene. Trimming took 0 bases from V and 7 from J, leaving 13 bases between them. This CDR3 region has 13 residues. Germline CDR1 DFQATT, CDR2 SNEGSKA (reference sequence). The CDR3: CSAREGPSGEQYF. The CDR3 nucleotides are TGCAGTGCTAGAGAAGGACCCTCCGGAGAGCAGTACTTC.

The sample holds many counts of this clonotype. This chain links TRBV2 with TRBJ1-1, with 7 bases fitting TRBD1. The CDR3 sequence is 13 residues long. V gave up 6 bases and J gave up 7 bases; unmatched junction bases: 8. CDR1 and CDR2 (germline): SNHLY, FYNNEI. CDR3 DNA: TGTGCCAGCAGGCGACAGGGAGCGATTGAAGCTTTCTTT. This encodes CASRRQGAIEAFF.

This clonotype was found many times. The chain carries TRBV5-1 and TRBJ2-3; 8 nucleotides align to TRBD1. V shed 0 bases and J 0 bases; nucleotides not matched to a gene: 3. Germline-derived CDR1 and CDR2 are SGHRS and YFSETQ. CDR3 length: 16 residues. The CDR3 sequence: CASSLGRDRSTDTQYF. CDR3 bases: TGCGCCAGCAGCTTGGGCCGGGACAGGAGCACAGATACGCAGTATTTT.

The table lists this clonotype with many counts. V is TRBV5-6 and J is TRBJ2-7; tentatively, D is TRBD1 (6 bases). From germline, CDR1 is SGHDT and CDR2 YYEEEE. With 4 bases removed from V and 6 bases from J, the gap between germline ends came to 14 bases. The CDR3 runs to 13 residues. CDR3 in amino acids: CASSDKPDSEQYF. The CDR3 nucleotides read TGTGCCAGCAGCGACAAACCGGACAGCGAGCAGTACTTC.

The chain uses TRBV6-1 and TRBJ2-7; 9 nucleotides line up with TRBD1. Germline V lookup: CDR1 MNHNS, CDR2 SASEGT. V was clipped by 6 bases and J by 5 bases; unmatched bases: 11. This CDR3 contains 15 residues. The CDR3 protein is CASREYYRGPDEQYF. CDR3 DNA sequence: TGTGCCAGCAGAGAATACTACAGGGGGCCGGACGAGCAGTACTTC.